Following are 12 T cell receptor beta chains from one sample sequenced in a study of T cells in tumors after PD-1 blockade. Using immunoSEQ multiplex PCR, the repertoire was profiled, and TCRdb retains in-frame clones only, with some absent. The sample lists almost 35,000 clones, around 72% seen once, with under 50% in the top ten. Sequences were derived from PBMCs, sampled after anti-PD-1 treatment. Receptors were obtained from a human donor with basal cell carcinoma.

J is TRBJ1-1 and V is TRBV5-1, with 10 positions matching TRBD1. Trimming took 5 bases from V and 4 from J; bases not matched to a gene: 5. CDR1 is SGHRS and CDR2 is YFSETQ in the germline V gene. The CDR3 has 14 residues. In DNA, the CDR3 is TGCGCCAGCAGGCGACAGGGGGCCGTCACTGAAGCTTTCTTT. Translated, it gives CASRRQGAVTEAFF.

This clone has a single count. This chain links TRBV5-1 with TRBJ2-7, with 10 bases identical to TRBD1. The ends lost 3 bases at V and 6 bases at J; junction bases unmatched: 6. The CDR3 loop spans 14 amino acids. Per the germline V gene, CDR1 is SGHRS and CDR2 is YFSETQ. CDR3 DNA: TGCGCCAGCAGCTCCGGGACAGGGGTGTCCGAGCAGTACTTC. Protein: CASSSGTGVSEQYF.

The chain uses TRBV28 and TRBJ2-7; TRBD2 is a possible D gene (5 bases). Germline lookup yields CDR1 MDHEN and CDR2 SYDVKM. V lost 10 bases, J lost 3 bases, and 19 bases lay in between. The CDR3 loop spans 14 amino acids. CDR3 residues: CATERRPINYEQYF. DNA of the CDR3: TGTGCCACTGAGCGGAGGCCGATCAACTACGAGCAGTACTTC.

The CDR3 coding sequence is TGTGCCAGCAGAGCGGGGGGCGCGGGTAACTATGGCTACACCTTC. It is translated as CASRAGGAGNYGYTF. The chain joins TRBV2 to TRBJ1-2; D is perhaps TRBD1 (6 bases). This CDR3 has 15 amino acids. CDR1 and CDR2 from the germline V gene are SNHLY and FYNNEI. The V and J ends lost 6 bases and 1 base respectively, with 15 bases between them.

The gene calls are TRBV6-5 and TRBJ1-1; D call uncertain. This CDR3 comprises 12 residues. Germline V lookup: CDR1 MNHEY, CDR2 SVGAGI. Trimming took 7 bases from V and 5 from J, leaving 11 bases between them. The CDR3 sequence: CASTVGSTEAFF. In DNA, the CDR3 is TGTGCCAGCACCGTCGGGAGTACTGAAGCTTTCTTT.

The rearrangement links TRBV10-3 to TRBJ2-7; D gene unclear. The CDR3 has 14 residues. The germline CDR1 and CDR2 sequences are ENHRY and SYGVKD. With 10 bases removed from V and 10 bases from J, the gap between germline ends came to 26 bases. The CDR3 reads CASPLFPPDRLQYF. The CDR3 DNA reads as TGTGCCAGTCCCCTCTTCCCCCCGGACCGCCTTCAGTACTTC.

Only a few counts were recorded for this clone. V usage is TRBV7-9 and J usage is TRBJ1-3; D is uncertain. V lost 2 bases, J lost 2 bases, and 10 bases lay in between. Germline V gives CDR1 SEHNR, CDR2 FQNEAQ (reference sequence). The CDR3 is 15 residues long. CDR3 residues: CASSLLRVAGNTIYF. CDR3 DNA: TGTGCCAGCAGCTTATTACGGGTGGCTGGAAACACCATATATTTT.

This clone was found once. The chain links TRBV29-1 to TRBJ2-1, with a tentative D call TRBD2 (6 bases). There are 16 residues in the CDR3. Germline loops: CDR1 SQVTM, CDR2 ANQGSEA. V lost 2 bases, J lost 0 bases, and 14 bases lay in between. The CDR3 DNA reads TGCAGCGTTGAAAGGGCTCGGGAGCTCTCCTACAATGAGCAGTTCTTC. It yields the protein CSVERARELSYNEQFF.

For this clone: A junction end diverges from the germline sequence, so it may reflect a read error. The genes are TRBV7-2 and TRBJ2-7; the D gene is possibly TRBD1 (6 bases). The CDR3 has 15 amino acids. The germline gives CDR1 SGHTA, CDR2 FQGNSA. The CDR3 nucleotides read TGTGCCAGCAGTTTAGGGGGAATGCAAGCGGACGAGCAGTACTTC. Encoded protein: CASSLGGMQADEQYF. Variable domain in full (rest from reference TRBV7-2 and TRBJ2-7): GAGVSQSPSNKVTEKGKDVELRCDPISGHTALYWYRQSLGQGLEFLIYFQGNSAPDKSGLPSDRFSAERTGGSVSTLTIQRTQQEDSAVYLCASSLGGMQADEQYFGPGTRLTVT.

The V call is TRBV5-1, the J call TRBJ2-6, with a tentative D call TRBD2 (6 bases). V was trimmed by 0 bases and J by 4 bases, leaving 14 bases between them. Germline CDR1 and CDR2: SGHRS and YFSETQ. The CDR3 consists of 17 residues. CDR3 sequence reads: CASSLAGGLRGANVLTF. Here the CDR3 DNA reads TGCGCCAGCAGCTTGGCCGGAGGGCTTAGAGGGGCCAACGTCCTGACTTTC.

The V gene is TRBV29-1, the J gene TRBJ2-7, with TRBD2 identical over 10 bases. This CDR3 contains 14 residues. The V gene end was trimmed by 1 base and the J gene end by 2 bases; junction bases not matched to a gene: 2. CDR1 is SQVTM and CDR2 is ANQGSEA in the germline V gene. The CDR3 sequence: CSVEVTSGTYEQYF. In DNA, the CDR3 is TGCAGCGTTGAAGTAACTAGCGGGACCTACGAGCAGTACTTC.

This clone was seen at least ten times. The rearrangement links TRBV4-1 to TRBJ1-2, with D perhaps matching TRBD1 (5 bases). The ends were cut back, 5 bases at V and 8 bases at J, with 18 bases in the middle. The germline V gene has CDR1 MGHRA and CDR2 YSYEKL. The CDR3 runs 14 residues. This CDR3 is CASSSLSGTSGYTF. The CDR3 DNA is TGCGCCAGCAGCAGCCTGTCCGGGACCTCGGGCTACACCTTC.